Listed below are T cell receptor beta chains from one sample, sequenced in a study of response to subunit inactivated influenza vaccine. TCRdb reanalysed the RT-PCR reads using MiXCR and keeps one entry per CDR3 protein. Among some 300,000 distinct CDR3 sequences listed, around 22% were seen once. The sample here was PBMCs from blood, taken 21 months after vaccination. The origin of the receptors is a man aged 50-75 years who received an inactivated influenza vaccine. Both conserved end residues are part of each CDR3. D genes are given only for firm matches. The size field is filled for only some rows; it gives once, few, many or a size class.

>many|TRBJ1-4|NA|TRBV12-3/TRBV12-4
CASRFPNEKLFF
TGTGCCAGCAGGTTCCCGAATGAAAAACTGTTTTTT
>many|TRBJ1-1|TRBD1|TRBV6-5
CASSLQGAGTEAFF
TGTGCCAGCAGCTTACAGGGGGCGGGCACTGAAGCTTTCTTT
>NA|TRBJ2-3|NA|TRBV20-1
CSARDRSPNKDTQYF
TGCAGTGCTAGAGATCGCTCGCCCAACAAAGATACGCAGTATTTT
>NA|TRBJ2-3|NA|TRBV12-3/TRBV12-4
CASRLGSTDTQYF
TGTGCCAGCAGACTCGGTTCGACAGATACGCAGTATTTT
>NA|TRBJ1-1|NA|TRBV6-5
CASSSGLRAFF
TGTGCCAGCAGTTCCGGGCTCCGGGCTTTCTTT
>many|TRBJ2-1|TRBD1|TRBV29-1
CSVALRQGSISRSYNEQFF
TGCAGCGTTGCCCTTCGACAGGGGTCGATTTCTCGGTCCTACAATGAGCAGTTCTTC
>many|TRBJ1-6|TRBD1|TRBV12-3/TRBV12-4
CASSSDRGGSPLHF
TGTGCCAGCAGTTCCGACAGGGGGGGTTCACCCCTCCACTTT
>few|TRBJ1-2|NA|TRBV4-3
CASSQGGAMGGYTF
TGCGCCAGCAGCCAAGGTGGGGCCATGGGTGGCTACACCTTC
>few|TRBJ2-7|NA|TRBV19
CASSPRWSYEQYF
TGTGCCAGTAGTCCTCGCTGGTCCTACGAGCAGTACTTC
>many|TRBJ1-1|TRBD1|TRBV29-1
CSVRGVLNTEAFF
TGCAGCGTCAGGGGGGTGCTGAACACTGAAGCTTTCTTT
>NA|TRBJ2-3|NA|TRBV23-1
CASSQSAGYTDTQYF
TGCGCCAGCAGTCAATCGGCAGGATACACAGATACGCAGTATTTT
>many|TRBJ1-2|TRBD1|TRBV27
CASSSYRGDGYTF
TGTGCCAGCAGTTCCTACAGGGGGGATGGCTACACCTTC
>NA|TRBJ1-6|NA|TRBV4-2
CASSERAGSSYNSPLHF
TGTGCCAGCAGCGAAAGGGCGGGGAGCTCCTATAATTCACCCCTCCACTTT
>few|TRBJ1-2|NA|TRBV7-9
CASSLGDRPLYGYTF
TGTGCCAGCAGCTTAGGAGACCGACCCCTCTATGGCTACACCTTC
>NA|TRBJ2-7|NA|TRBV11-2
CASSSNRQFYEQYF
TGTGCCAGCAGCTCAAACCGACAGTTTTACGAGCAGTACTTC
>NA|TRBJ2-1|TRBD2|TRBV6-1
CASRRGLDYYNEQFF
TGTGCCAGCAGACGAGGACTAGACTATTACAATGAGCAGTTCTTC